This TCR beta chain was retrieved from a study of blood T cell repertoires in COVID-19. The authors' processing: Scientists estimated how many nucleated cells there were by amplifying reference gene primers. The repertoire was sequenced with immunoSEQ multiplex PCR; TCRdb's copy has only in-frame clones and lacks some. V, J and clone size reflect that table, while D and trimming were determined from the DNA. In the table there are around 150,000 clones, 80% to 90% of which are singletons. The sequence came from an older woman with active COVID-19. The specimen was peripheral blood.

CDR3 residues: CSVAVQETQYF. The CDR3 DNA is TGCAGTGTGGCGGTCCAAGAGACCCAGTACTTC. The chain is built from TRBV20-1 and TRBJ2-5, with D unresolved. The germline V gene has CDR1 DFQATT and CDR2 SNEGSKA (reference sequence). CDR3 length: 11 residues. Trimming removed 7 bases from V and 1 base from J, with 7 bases in between.